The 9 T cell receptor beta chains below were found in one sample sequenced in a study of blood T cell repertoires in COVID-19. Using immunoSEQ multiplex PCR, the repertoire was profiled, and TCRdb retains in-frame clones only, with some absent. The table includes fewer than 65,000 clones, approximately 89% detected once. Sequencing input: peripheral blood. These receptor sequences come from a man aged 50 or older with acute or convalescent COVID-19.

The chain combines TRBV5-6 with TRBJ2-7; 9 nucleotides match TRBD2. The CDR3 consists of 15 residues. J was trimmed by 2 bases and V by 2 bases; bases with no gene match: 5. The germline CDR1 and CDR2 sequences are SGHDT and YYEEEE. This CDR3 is CASSFLSGGTYEQYF. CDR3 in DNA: TGTGCCAGCAGCTTCTTAAGCGGGGGGACCTACGAGCAGTACTTC.

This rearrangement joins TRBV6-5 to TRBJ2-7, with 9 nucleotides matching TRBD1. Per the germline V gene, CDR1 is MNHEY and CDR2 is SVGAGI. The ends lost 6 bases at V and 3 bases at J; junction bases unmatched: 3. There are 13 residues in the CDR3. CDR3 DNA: TGTGCCAGCAGCCAGACAGGGGGCTACGAGCAGTACTTC. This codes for CASSQTGGYEQYF.

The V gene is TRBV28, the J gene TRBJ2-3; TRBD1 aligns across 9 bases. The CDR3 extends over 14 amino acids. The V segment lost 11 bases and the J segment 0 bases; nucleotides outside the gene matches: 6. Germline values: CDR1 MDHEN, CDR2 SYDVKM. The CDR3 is CAWGTGSSTDTQYF. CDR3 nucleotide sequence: TGTGCCTGGGGGACAGGGTCTAGCACAGATACGCAGTATTTT.

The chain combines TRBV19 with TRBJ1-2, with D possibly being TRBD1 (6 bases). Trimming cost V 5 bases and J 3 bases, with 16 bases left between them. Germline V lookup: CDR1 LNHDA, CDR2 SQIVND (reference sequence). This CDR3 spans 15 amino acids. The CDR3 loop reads CASSAHRERDYGYTF. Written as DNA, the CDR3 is TGTGCCAGTAGTGCCCACAGGGAAAGGGACTATGGCTACACCTTC.

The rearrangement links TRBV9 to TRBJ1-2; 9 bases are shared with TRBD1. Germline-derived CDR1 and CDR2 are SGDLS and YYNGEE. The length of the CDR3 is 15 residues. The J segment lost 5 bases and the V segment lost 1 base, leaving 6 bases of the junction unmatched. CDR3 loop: CASSVKTGGAYGYTF. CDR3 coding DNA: TGTGCCAGCAGCGTAAAAACAGGGGGCGCATATGGCTACACCTTC.

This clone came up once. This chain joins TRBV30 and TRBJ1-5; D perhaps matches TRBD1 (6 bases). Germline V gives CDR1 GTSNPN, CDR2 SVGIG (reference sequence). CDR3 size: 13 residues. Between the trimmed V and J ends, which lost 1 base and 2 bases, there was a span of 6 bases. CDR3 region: CAWSEGGNQPQHF. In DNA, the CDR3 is TGTGCCTGGAGTGAGGGGGGCAATCAGCCCCAGCATTTT.

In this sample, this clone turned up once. CDR3 bases: TGTGCCTGGAGTTATAGCGGGGTTAGCACAGATACGCAGTATTTT. This sequence encodes CAWSYSGVSTDTQYF. The V call is TRBV30, the J call TRBJ2-3; 8 bases agree with TRBD2. The junction had 4 bases not matched to a gene; V was cut back by 2 bases and J by 0 bases. The germline V gene encodes CDR1 GTSNPN and CDR2 SVGIG (reference sequence). The CDR3 length is 15 residues.

The CDR3, as DNA: TGCGCCAGCAGGCCTGGACAGACGATTAATTCACCCCTCCACTTT. It yields the protein CASRPGQTINSPLHF. The chain carries TRBV5-1 and TRBJ1-6; maybe TRBD1 (6 bases). V lost 5 bases, J lost 6 bases, and 15 bases lay in between. Germline lookup yields CDR1 SGHRS and CDR2 YFSETQ. The CDR3 runs 15 residues.

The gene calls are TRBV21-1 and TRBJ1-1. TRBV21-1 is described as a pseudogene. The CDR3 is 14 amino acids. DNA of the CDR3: TGTGCCAGTGTCTCTGTAGGCGGGAACACTGAAGCTTTCTTT. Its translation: CASVSVGGNTEAFF.